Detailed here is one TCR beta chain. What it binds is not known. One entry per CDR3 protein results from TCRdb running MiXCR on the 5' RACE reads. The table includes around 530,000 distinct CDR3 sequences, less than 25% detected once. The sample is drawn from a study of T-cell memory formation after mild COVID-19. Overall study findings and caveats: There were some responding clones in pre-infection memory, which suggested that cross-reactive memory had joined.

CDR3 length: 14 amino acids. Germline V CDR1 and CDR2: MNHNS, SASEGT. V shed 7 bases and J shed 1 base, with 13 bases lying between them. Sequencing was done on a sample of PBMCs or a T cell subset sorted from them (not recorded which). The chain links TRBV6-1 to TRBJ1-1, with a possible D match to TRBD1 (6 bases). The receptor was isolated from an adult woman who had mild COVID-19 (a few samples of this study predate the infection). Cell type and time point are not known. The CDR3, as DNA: TGTGCCAGCAATCTAGGACAGCGGAACACTGAAGCTTTCTTT. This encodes CASNLGQRNTEAFF.